The sequence of this T cell receptor beta chain was determined in a study of shared clonotypes between healthy human individuals. Only CD45RO-negative cells positively selected for CCR7 counted as naive CD8 cells, so terminally differentiated effector memory CD45RA+ cells were excluded. Assay execution proceeded at the deep level. Every immunoSEQ plate was one replicate of a subset's evenly spread DNA. Sequencing used immunoSEQ multiplex PCR; TCRdb keeps in-frame clones, though not all of them. This sample has more than 2 million clones, with approximately 95% found just once. Per the germline V gene, CDR1 is MNHNS and CDR2 is SASEGT. V lost 6 bases and J 2 bases, leaving 11 bases between the germline ends. This CDR3 is 13 amino acids long.

The material sequenced was naive CD8+ T cells sorted from blood. The receptor's source is a young man in good health. The chain combines TRBV6-1 with TRBJ2-7, with TRBD1 as a possible D gene (6 bases). The CDR3 sequence: CASSWTAPYEQYF. The CDR3 DNA reads TGTGCCAGCAGCTGGACAGCACCCTACGAGCAGTACTTC.